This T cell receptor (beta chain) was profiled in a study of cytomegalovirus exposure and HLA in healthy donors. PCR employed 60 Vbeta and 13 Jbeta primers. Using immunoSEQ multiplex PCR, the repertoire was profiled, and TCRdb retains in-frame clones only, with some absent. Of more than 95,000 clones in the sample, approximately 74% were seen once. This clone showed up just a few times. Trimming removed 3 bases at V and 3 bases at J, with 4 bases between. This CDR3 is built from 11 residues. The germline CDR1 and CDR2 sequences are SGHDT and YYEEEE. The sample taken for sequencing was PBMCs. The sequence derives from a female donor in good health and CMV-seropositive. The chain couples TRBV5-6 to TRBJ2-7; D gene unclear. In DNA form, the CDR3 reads TGTGCCAGCAGCTCCGGCTACGAGCAGTACTTC. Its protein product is CASSSGYEQYF.